The 3 T cell receptor beta chains below all came from one sample that was sequenced in a study of T cells in Graves' hyperthyroidism and ophthalmopathy. Amplification yielded TCR beta CDR3 regions, with RNA transcripts as the source. First-round RT-PCR targeting the TCR CDR3 was performed with the HTBI primer set. TCRdb reanalysed the multiplex PCR reads using MiXCR and keeps one entry per CDR3 protein. Of more than 500,000 distinct CDR3 sequences listed, over 45% are singletons. Source material: peripheral blood or thyroid tissue (not recorded which). Receptor source: an adult woman with Graves' disease, either hyperthyroidism or ophthalmopathy (not recorded which).

The rearrangement joins TRBV7-2 to TRBJ2-5; D not resolved. V lost 6 bases and J lost 3, with 14 bases in between. The CDR3 loop spans 14 amino acids. The germline CDR1 and CDR2 sequences are SGHTA and FQGNSA. This CDR3 is CASSLKGGEETQYF. The DNA for the CDR3 is TGTGCCAGCAGTCTTAAGGGCGGAGAAGAGACCCAGTACTTC.

J is TRBJ1-2 and V is TRBV20-1; D may be TRBD1 (5 bases). Trimming took 5 bases from V and 6 from J, leaving 16 bases between them. This CDR3 region has 13 residues. Germline loops: CDR1 DFQATT, CDR2 SNEGSKA (reference sequence). The CDR3 region has the DNA TGCAGTGCTGCACCTTCCGGGGACGATGGCTACACCTTC. Its translation: CSAAPSGDDGYTF.

The chain carries TRBV7-2 and TRBJ1-6, with unresolved D. Germline CDR1 is SGHTA and CDR2 is FQGNSA. V was clipped by 1 base and J by 10 bases, with 11 bases between them. The CDR3 has 14 amino acids. This CDR3 reads CASSLVAGSSPLHF. CDR3 sequence (DNA): TGTGCCAGCAGCTTAGTAGCGGGAAGCTCACCCCTCCACTTT.